This T cell receptor (beta chain) emerged from a study of blood T cell repertoires in COVID-19. Study information: COVID-19 samples collected from the United States, Italy and Spain covered acute and convalescent phases. PBMCs, B-cell-depleted T cells, or T cells were the source of the cDNA or gDNA that made up the material.

Source study methods: How many nucleated cells were present was estimated from reference gene primer amplification. Libraries were prepared by immunoSEQ multiplex PCR; TCRdb keeps only in-frame clonotypes and omits some of them. The V and J calls and clone size are taken from that table; D and trimming were inferred from the DNA. Of about 150,000 clones in the sample, 88% were seen once. The length of the CDR3 is 12 residues. Germline lookup yields CDR1 MNHEY and CDR2 SVGEGT. V trimming: 5 bases; J trimming: 7 bases; junction bases outside the gene matches: 1. The TCR originated in a woman aged 70 to 79 with acute or convalescent COVID-19. The V call is TRBV6-2 or TRBV6-3, the J call TRBJ2-7, with 11 bases fitting TRBD2. Sample: peripheral blood. This CDR3 reads CASSRLAGEQYV. The CDR3 DNA sequence: TGTGCCAGCAGTAGACTAGCGGGGGAGCAGTACGTC.